This TCR beta chain originates from a study of naive and memory T cell subsets. At least ten counts were recorded for this clonotype. The CDR3 is 12 amino acids. Germline V gene sequence: CDR1 SNHLY, CDR2 FYNNEI. Trimming stripped 11 bases from V and 4 bases from J, with 14 bases between. Both TRBC1 and TRBC2 were covered by a beta constant-region primer of two equimolar oligonucleotides. TCRdb itself ran the UMI-ligation and nested PCR reads through MiXCR, one entry per CDR3 protein. This sample has about 90,000 distinct CDR3 sequences, with approximately 6.5% found just once. The sample consisted of central memory CD4+ T cells from blood. This TCR was recovered from a human donor in good health. This rearrangement joins TRBV2 to TRBJ1-1, with no clear D. The CDR3 sequence is CAGGLEGTEAFF. As DNA, the CDR3 is TGTGCCGGCGGTTTAGAGGGCACTGAAGCTTTCTTT.